This T cell receptor beta chain came from a study of cytomegalovirus exposure and HLA in healthy donors. The table lists this clone with a few counts. Germline CDR1 reads SGHRS; CDR2 reads YFSETQ. The CDR3 length is 15 residues. The V gene lost 3 bases and the J gene lost 2 bases, with 11 bases spanning the gap. The primer mix had 60 Vbeta and 13 Jbeta primers. The repertoire was sequenced with immunoSEQ multiplex PCR; TCRdb's copy has only in-frame clones and lacks some. The sample comprises some 140,000 clones, 73% of which are singletons, and around 1.4% rests with the top ten. V gene TRBV5-1 combines with J gene TRBJ2-2; maybe TRBD1 (5 bases). Sequencing was carried out using PBMCs. This clonotype originated in a woman aged 40 to 49 in good health and CMV-seronegative. The CDR3 reads CASSSGSTNTGELFF. CDR3 DNA sequence: TGCGCCAGCAGCTCAGGGTCAACAAACACCGGGGAGCTGTTTTTT. The complete variable domain, with remaining parts taken from reference TRBV5-1 and TRBJ2-2, reads KAGVTQTPRYLIKTRGQQVTLSCSPISGHRSVSWYQQTPGQGLQFLFEYFSETQRNKGNFPGRFSGRQFSNSRSEMNVSTLELGDSALYLCASSSGSTNTGELFFGEGSRLTVL.